The 4 T cell receptor beta chains given below trace back to one sample, sequenced in a study of T cells after somatic rescue of genetic block. Using immunoSEQ multiplex PCR, the repertoire was profiled, and TCRdb retains in-frame clones only, with some absent. This table has about 72,000 clones, roughly 93% appearing once. The specimen sequenced was peripheral blood mononuclear cells (PBMCs). The receptors stem from a young man.

The chain links TRBV4-3 to TRBJ2-3; 9 bases line up with TRBD1. Germline V lookup: CDR1 LGHNA, CDR2 YSLEER. V lost 0 bases to trimming and J lost 4 bases; unmatched junction nucleotides: 2. This CDR3 is built from 15 residues. For the CDR3, the DNA is TGCGCCAGCAGCCAAGAGGACAGGGGCTCAGATACGCAGTATTTT. Translated, it gives CASSQEDRGSDTQYF.

This chain connects TRBV10-1 to TRBJ1-3; D is perhaps TRBD1 (6 bases). Germline lookup yields CDR1 WNHNN and CDR2 SYGVQD (reference sequence). The length of the CDR3 is 14 residues. The V end was cut by 0 bases, the J end by 5 bases, with 8 bases between. In DNA form, the CDR3 reads TGCGCCAGCAGTGAGTCGACAGGAAGAAACACCATATATTTT. This encodes CASSESTGRNTIYF.

The chain links TRBV25-1 to TRBJ2-7; 9 bases are shared with TRBD1. Germline assignment: CDR1 MGHDK and CDR2 SYGVNS. V lost 4 bases and J lost 5; bases outside the gene matches: 6. There are 14 residues in the CDR3. The CDR3 protein is CASSVGTGWHEQYF. In DNA form, the CDR3 reads TGTGCCAGCAGTGTGGGGACAGGGTGGCACGAGCAGTACTTC.

This clone was picked up one time. The chain carries TRBV28 and TRBJ1-2; no firm D call. V lost 4 bases, J lost 6 bases, and 6 bases lay in between. This CDR3 is built from 11 residues. From germline, CDR1 is MDHEN and CDR2 SYDVKM. CDR3 in amino acids: CASSSPNGYTF. As DNA, the CDR3 is TGTGCCAGCAGTTCCCCGAATGGCTACACCTTC.